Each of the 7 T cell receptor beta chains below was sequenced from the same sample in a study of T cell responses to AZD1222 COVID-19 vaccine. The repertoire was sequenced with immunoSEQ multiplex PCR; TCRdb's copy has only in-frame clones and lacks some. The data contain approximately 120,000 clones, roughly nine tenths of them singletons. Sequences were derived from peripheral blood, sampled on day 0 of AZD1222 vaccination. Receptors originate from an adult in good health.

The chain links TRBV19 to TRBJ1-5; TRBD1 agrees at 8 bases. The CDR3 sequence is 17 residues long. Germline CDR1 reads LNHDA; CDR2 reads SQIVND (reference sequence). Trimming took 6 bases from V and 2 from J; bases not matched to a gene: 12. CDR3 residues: CASSKSPGGPGNQPQHF. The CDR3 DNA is TGTGCCAGTAGCAAGTCGCCAGGGGGCCCAGGCAATCAGCCCCAGCATTTT. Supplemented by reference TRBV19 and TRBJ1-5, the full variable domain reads DGGITQSPKYLFRKEGQNVTLSCEQNLNHDAMYWYRQDPGQGLRLIYYSQIVNDFQKGDIAEGYSVSREKKESFPLTVTSAQKNPTAFYLCASSKSPGGPGNQPQHFGDGTRLSIL.

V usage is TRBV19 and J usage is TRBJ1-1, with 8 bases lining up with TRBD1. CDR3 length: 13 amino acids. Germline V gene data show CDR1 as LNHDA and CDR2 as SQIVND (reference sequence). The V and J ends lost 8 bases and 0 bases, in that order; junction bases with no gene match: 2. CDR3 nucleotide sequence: TGTGCCAGTGGGGACAGGATGAACACTGAAGCTTTCTTT. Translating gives CASGDRMNTEAFF.

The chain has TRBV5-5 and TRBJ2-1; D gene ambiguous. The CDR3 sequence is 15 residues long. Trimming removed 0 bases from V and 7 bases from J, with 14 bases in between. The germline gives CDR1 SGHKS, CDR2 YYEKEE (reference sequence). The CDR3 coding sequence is TGTGCCAGCAGCTTGGGGCTCGATAGGTTAAATGAGCAGTTCTTC. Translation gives CASSLGLDRLNEQFF.

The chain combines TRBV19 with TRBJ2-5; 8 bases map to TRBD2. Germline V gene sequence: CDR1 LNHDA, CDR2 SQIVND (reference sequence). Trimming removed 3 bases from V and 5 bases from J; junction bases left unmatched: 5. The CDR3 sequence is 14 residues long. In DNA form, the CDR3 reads TGTGCCAGTAGTATCGGGGGGGCCCAGGAGACCCAGTACTTC. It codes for CASSIGGAQETQYF.

The CDR3 DNA is TGTGCCAGCTCACCGTACCTTAGCGGGAGGGCCCTTCCCAATGAGCAGTTCTTC. It is translated as CASSPYLSGRALPNEQFF. This rearrangement joins TRBV18 to TRBJ2-1; TRBD2 agrees at 11 bases. This CDR3 region has 18 residues. Germline trimming cut 3 bases from V and 6 bases from J; bases unmatched to any gene: 13. From germline, CDR1 is KGHSH and CDR2 LQKENI.

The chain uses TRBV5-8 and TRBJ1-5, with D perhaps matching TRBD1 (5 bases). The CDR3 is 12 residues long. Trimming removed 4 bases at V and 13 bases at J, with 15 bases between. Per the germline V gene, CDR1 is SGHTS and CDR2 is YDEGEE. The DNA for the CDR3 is TGTGCCAGCAGCACCGGTGGGGACCCACAGCATTTT. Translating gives CASSTGGDPQHF.

The CDR3 DNA reads TGTGCCAGCTCACCTGCAGGGAGGGATGGCTACACCTTC. Translation: CASSPAGRDGYTF. V gene TRBV18 combines with J gene TRBJ1-2; a weak D match, TRBD1 (5 bases). Germline V gene lookup returns CDR1 KGHSH and CDR2 LQKENI. With 3 bases removed from V and 6 bases from J, the gap between germline ends came to 11 bases. The CDR3 runs to 13 residues.